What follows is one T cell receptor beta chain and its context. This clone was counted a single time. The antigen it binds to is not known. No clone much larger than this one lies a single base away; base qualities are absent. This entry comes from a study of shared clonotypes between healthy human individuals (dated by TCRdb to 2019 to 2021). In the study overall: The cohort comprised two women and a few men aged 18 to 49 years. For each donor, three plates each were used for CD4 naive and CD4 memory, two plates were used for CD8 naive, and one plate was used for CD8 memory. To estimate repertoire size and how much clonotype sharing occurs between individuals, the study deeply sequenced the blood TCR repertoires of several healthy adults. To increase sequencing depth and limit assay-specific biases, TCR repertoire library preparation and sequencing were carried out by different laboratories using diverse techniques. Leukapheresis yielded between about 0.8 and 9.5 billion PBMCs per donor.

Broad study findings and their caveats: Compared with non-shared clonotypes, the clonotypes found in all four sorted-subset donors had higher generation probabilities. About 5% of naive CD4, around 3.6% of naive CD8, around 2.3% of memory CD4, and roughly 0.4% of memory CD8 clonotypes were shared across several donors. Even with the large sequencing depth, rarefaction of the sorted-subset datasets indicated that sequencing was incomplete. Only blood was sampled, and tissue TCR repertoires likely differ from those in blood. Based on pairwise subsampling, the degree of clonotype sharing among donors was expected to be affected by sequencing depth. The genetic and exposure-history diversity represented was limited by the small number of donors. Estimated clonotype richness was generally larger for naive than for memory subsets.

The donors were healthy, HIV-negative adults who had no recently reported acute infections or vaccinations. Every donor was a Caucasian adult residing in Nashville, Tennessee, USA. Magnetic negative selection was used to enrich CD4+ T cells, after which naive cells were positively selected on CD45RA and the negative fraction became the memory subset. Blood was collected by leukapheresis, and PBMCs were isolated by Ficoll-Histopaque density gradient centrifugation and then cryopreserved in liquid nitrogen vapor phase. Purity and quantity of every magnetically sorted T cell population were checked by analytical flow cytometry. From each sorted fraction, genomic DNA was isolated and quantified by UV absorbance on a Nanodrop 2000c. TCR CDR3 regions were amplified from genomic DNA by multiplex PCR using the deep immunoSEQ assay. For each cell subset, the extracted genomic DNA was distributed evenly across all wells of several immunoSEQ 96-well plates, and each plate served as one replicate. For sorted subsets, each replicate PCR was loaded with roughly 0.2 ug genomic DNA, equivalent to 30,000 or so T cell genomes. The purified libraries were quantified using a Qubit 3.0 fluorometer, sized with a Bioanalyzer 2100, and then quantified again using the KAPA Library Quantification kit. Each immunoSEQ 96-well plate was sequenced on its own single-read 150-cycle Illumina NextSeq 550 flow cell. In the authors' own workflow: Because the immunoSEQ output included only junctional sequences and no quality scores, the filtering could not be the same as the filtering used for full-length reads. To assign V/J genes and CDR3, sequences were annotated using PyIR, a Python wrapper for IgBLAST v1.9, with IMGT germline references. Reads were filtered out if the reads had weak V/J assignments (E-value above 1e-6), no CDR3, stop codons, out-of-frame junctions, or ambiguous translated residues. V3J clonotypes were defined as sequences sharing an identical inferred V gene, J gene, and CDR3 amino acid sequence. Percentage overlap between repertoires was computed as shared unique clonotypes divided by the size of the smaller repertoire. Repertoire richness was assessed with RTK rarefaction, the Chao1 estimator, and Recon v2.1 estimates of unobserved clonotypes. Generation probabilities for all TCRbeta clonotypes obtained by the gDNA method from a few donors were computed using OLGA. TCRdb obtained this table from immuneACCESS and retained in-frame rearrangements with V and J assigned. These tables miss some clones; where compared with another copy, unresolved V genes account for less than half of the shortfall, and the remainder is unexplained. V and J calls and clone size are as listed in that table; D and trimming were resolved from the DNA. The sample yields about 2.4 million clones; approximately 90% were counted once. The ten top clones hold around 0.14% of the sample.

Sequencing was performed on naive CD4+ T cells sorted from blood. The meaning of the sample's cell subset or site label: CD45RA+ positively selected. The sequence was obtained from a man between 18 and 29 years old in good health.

CDR3 sequence: CASSPGTVAKNIQYF. At the DNA level, the sequence is TGTGCCAGCAGCCCCGGGACAGTCGCCAAAAACATTCAGTACTTC. Recombination joined TRBV28 with TRBJ2-4, with 7 bases in between that match TRBD1. After removal of 6 bases from V and 1 base from J, the junction retains 6 bases not matched to a gene. Counted from cysteine to phenylalanine, this CDR3 has 15 amino acids. This entry keeps only the CDR3 DNA: 45 bases, framed from base 1. The CDR1 and CDR2 encoded by the germline V gene are MDHEN and SYDVKM.